This is a list of T cell receptor beta chains from one sample in a study of blood T cells in healthy people across ages. TCRdb recomputed calls from the 5' RACE reads with MiXCR, one row per CDR3 protein. The table shows 800,000 or so distinct CDR3 sequences, with less than 80% occurring only once. The specimen was blood. The receptors stem from a man younger than 40 in good health. Both conserved end residues are part of each CDR3. Fields, in order: J gene, D gene, V gene, clone size, CDR3 protein, CDR3 DNA. A D gene is named only where the DNA matches it firmly. A row's size may be missing; if present it is once, few, many or a size class.

>TRBJ2-5|TRBD2|TRBV4-3|NA
CASSQENSGGAIETQYF
TGCGCCAGCAGCCAAGAAAACAGCGGGGGGGCGATCGAGACCCAGTACTTC
>TRBJ2-3|NA|TRBV29-1|NA
CSGVDTDTQYF
TGCAGCGGGGTGGATACAGATACGCAGTATTTT
>TRBJ2-7|NA|TRBV7-2|few
CASSLGVGRYEQYF
TGTGCCAGCAGCTTAGGGGTGGGGCGCTACGAGCAGTACTTC
>TRBJ1-2|NA|TRBV10-3|NA
CAITETGQTYGYTF
TGTGCCATCACCGAGACTGGACAGACCTATGGCTACACCTTC
>TRBJ1-4|NA|TRBV25-1|NA
CASSEMGEKLFF
TGTGCCAGCAGTGAAATGGGTGAAAAACTGTTTTTT
>TRBJ1-6|NA|TRBV5-1|NA
CASRVLAESYSPLHF
TGCGCCAGCAGGGTTCTTGCAGAAAGTTATTCACCCCTCCACTTT
>TRBJ2-7|NA|TRBV6-6|NA
CASEQGASYEQYF
TGTGCCAGCGAACAGGGTGCGTCCTACGAGCAGTACTTC
>TRBJ2-6|NA|TRBV29-1|NA
CSVVYPGANVLTF
TGCAGCGTTGTATACCCTGGGGCCAACGTCCTGACTTTC
>TRBJ1-6|NA|TRBV29-1|few
CSARSGWSSPLHF
TGCAGCGCCCGGTCAGGGTGGAGTTCACCCCTCCACTTT
>TRBJ2-7|NA|TRBV5-1|few
CASSLIEGQPYEQYF
TGCGCCAGCAGCTTAATCGAGGGCCAACCCTACGAGCAGTACTTC
>TRBJ2-3|NA|TRBV29-1|NA
CSESRTDTQYF
TGCAGCGAGTCGAGAACAGATACGCAGTATTTT
>TRBJ2-2|NA|TRBV20-1|NA
CSAPRQDNTGELFF
TGCAGTGCCCCCAGACAGGATAACACCGGGGAGCTGTTTTTT
>TRBJ2-4|TRBD2|TRBV11-2|NA
CASSLVSGENIQYF
TGTGCCAGCAGCTTGGTGAGCGGGGAGAACATTCAGTACTTC